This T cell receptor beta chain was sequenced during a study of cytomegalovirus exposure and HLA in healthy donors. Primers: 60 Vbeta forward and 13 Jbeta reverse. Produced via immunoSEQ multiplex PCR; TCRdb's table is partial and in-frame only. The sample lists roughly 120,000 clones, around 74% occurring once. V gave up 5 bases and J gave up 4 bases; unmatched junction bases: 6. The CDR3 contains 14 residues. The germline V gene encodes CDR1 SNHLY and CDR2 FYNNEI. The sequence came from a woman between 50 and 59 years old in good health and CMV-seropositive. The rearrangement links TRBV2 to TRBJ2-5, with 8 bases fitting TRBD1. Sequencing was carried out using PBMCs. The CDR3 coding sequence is TGTGCCAGCAGTCGGACAGGGAATGTAGAGACCCAGTACTTC. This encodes CASSRTGNVETQYF.